The rows below give T cell receptor beta chains drawn from one sample of a study of cytomegalovirus exposure and HLA in healthy donors. The method was immunoSEQ multiplex PCR; TCRdb's version includes in-frame clones alone and lacks a portion of them. The repertoire holds approximately 100,000 clones, with 10% as singletons. Material for sequencing was PBMCs. The receptors come from a middle-aged man in good health and CMV-seropositive. CDR3s leave out the opening cysteine and the closing phenylalanine or tryptophan. D genes are given only for firm matches.

D	length	V	CDR3
NA	14	TRBV21-1	ASEQEWTGGPNEQY
NA	12	TRBV5-1	ASSASPGTYEQY
TRBD1	12	TRBV11-3	ASSVPGQIYEQY
NA	12	TRBV7-2	ASRSGGRPGELF
TRBD1	12	TRBV29-1	SVGVSTGGDTQY
TRBD2	14	TRBV25-1	ASSEWEREKYNEQF
TRBD2	12	TRBV7-9	ASSFGLAGDEQF
TRBD2	15	TRBV27	ASSSAVAGVGYNEQF
TRBD1	12	TRBV30	AWNPDRGVGEQY
TRBD2	14	TRBV7-9	ASSPRLAERTYEQY
TRBD1	11	TRBV7-3	ASSTDRGDEQF
NA	13	TRBV11-3	ASSLGGGKVETQY
NA	13	TRBV7-3	ASSPGLSGANVLT
NA	10	TRBV6-5	ASSLQVTEAF
NA	13	TRBV11-2	ASSPHESTAYEQY
TRBD2	14	TRBV9	ASSPDLGGRAGELF
NA	13	TRBV6-1	ASSEAIQGRYGYT
NA	11	TRBV10-3	AISEGAGHEQY
NA	13	TRBV2	ASHGGAIGNQPQH
TRBD2	15	TRBV9	ASSSVEWTSGSGEQF
TRBD1	13	TRBV5-1	ASRPPGQGGDTQY
TRBD1	13	TRBV19	ASSIRTGGYNEQF
TRBD1	12	TRBV10-1	ASSLTGQNTEAF
NA	12	TRBV27	ASSSAATNTEAF
TRBD1	12	TRBV5-4	ASSSGQSQETQY
NA	12	TRBV28	ASSLSGSSYEQY
NA	12	TRBV11-2	ASSPSPGSYEQY
TRBD1	12	TRBV6-4	ASSGTGGTDTQY
TRBD2	16	TRBV4-1	ASSQVGTSGSETDTQY
TRBD1	10	TRBV10-3	AMGTGVTEAF
NA	14	TRBV29-1	SVGTGIPINHSPLH
NA	12	TRBV2	ASSRGGLNTEAF
TRBD2	15	TRBV11-2	ASSLGGGGAGANVLT
NA	13	TRBV5-4	ASSSSGYSYNEQF
TRBD2	15	TRBV28	ASSTFMGLAEYNEQF
NA	13	TRBV7-9	ASSPSEDFSPGYT
NA	14	TRBV14	ASSQGGTLWRETQY
NA	15	TRBV9	ASSATLEVSSYNEQF
TRBD1	10	TRBV5-4	ASSSQGAEQY
TRBD1	12	TRBV6-1	ASSEGDSYNEQF
TRBD1	14	TRBV28	ASSFRTGTGTDTQY
NA	12	TRBV13	ASSLRGTYNEQF
NA	11	TRBV27	ASSLFDNYEQY
NA	10	TRBV15	ATSQGNQPQH
TRBD2	13	TRBV6-4	ASSLTSGSVNEQF
TRBD1	11	TRBV5-1	ASSSGQVQGYT
TRBD1	12	TRBV5-1	ASSLQGHDNEQF
NA	13	TRBV9	AGSVGGTRTGELF
NA	10	TRBV27	ASSSPRDTQY
NA	13	TRBV9	ASSYEAGYTGELF
TRBD1	11	TRBV25-1	ATTGTDLYEQY
NA	17	TRBV12-5	ASGLVSKGDISSGNTIY
TRBD2	14	TRBV19	ASSSLLAGGLNEQF
NA	13	TRBV7-9	ASSLGGSLNTEAF
NA	12	TRBV7-2	ASSLGGGAGELF
TRBD1	11	TRBV19	ASSGDRAAQAF
TRBD1	15	TRBV5-8	ASRPRQGAGSNQPQH
NA	11	TRBV25-1	ASSDVQPYEQY